Presented here are 2 T cell receptor beta chains from one specimen sequenced in a study of T cell responses to AZD1222 COVID-19 vaccine (dated by TCRdb to the early 2020s). Library prep was done by the immunoSEQ multiplex PCR assay. TCRdb holds this immuneACCESS table with in-frame rearrangements only. Some clones are missing; in checked studies, unresolved V genes explain under half, and the rest has no known cause. This sample lists around 150,000 clones; just over 90% were detected once. About 3.5% of the sample lies in the top ten. Interpreted using the paper, the time point label stands for: baseline before first vaccination. This sample comprised peripheral blood, obtained on day 0 of AZD1222 vaccination. The receptor source for this set is an adult in good health.

This clone occurred a few times. The chain recombines TRBV6-6 with TRBJ1-1, with D possibly matching TRBD1 (6 bases). Germline CDR1 MNHNY, CDR2 SVGAGI (reference sequence). Trimming pared 0 bases from V and 5 bases from J, leaving 16 bases between. The CDR3 has 16 residues. The CDR3, as DNA: TGTGCCAGCAGTTACTCGGGTGGGACACTTGAAACTGAAGCTTTCTTT. Its protein is CASSYSGGTLETEAFF.

This sequence joins TRBV30 and TRBJ2-7; 8 bases map to TRBD1. The CDR3 length is 14 residues. Germline loops: CDR1 GTSNPN, CDR2 SVGIG (reference sequence). V dropped 2 bases and J dropped 5; count of bases not matched to a gene: 8. The CDR3 DNA is TGTGCCTGGAGTTCGGCAGGGGGCTTCCACGAGCAGTACTTC. This sequence encodes CAWSSAGGFHEQYF.